The next 12 T cell receptor beta chains were all read from a single sample in a study of T cell repertoires in cytomegalovirus infection. TCRdb processed the reads anew with MiXCR; each CDR3 protein has one entry. This table holds around 740,000 distinct CDR3 sequences, less than 40% found once. Material for sequencing was PBMCs. These receptor sequences come from a human donor in good health (CMV status not recorded). Some clones in this sample may be carry-over from other donors' samples.

The V call is TRBV3-1, the J call TRBJ1-1, with 9 bases lining up with TRBD1. Trimming at V came to 5 bases and at J to 6 bases, leaving 7 bases not matched to a gene. The CDR3 length is 14 residues. Looked up from germline, CDR1 is LGHDT and CDR2 is YNNKEL (reference sequence). This CDR3 reads CASSRTGAGAEAFF. The CDR3 nucleotides are TGTGCCAGCAGCAGGACAGGGGCCGGGGCTGAAGCTTTCTTT.

This clonotype has just one count. The chain joins TRBV7-4 to TRBJ2-6, with no clear D. The CDR3 sequence is 18 residues long. Trimming shortened V by 4 bases and J by 0 bases, and 16 bases separated the two germline ends. CDR1 and CDR2 from the germline V gene are SGHVT and SQSDAQ. The CDR3 spells CASSSIGDLSSGANVLTF. The CDR3 nucleotides read TGTGCCAGCAGCTCCATAGGTGATCTTAGCTCTGGGGCCAACGTCCTGACTTTC.

This chain connects TRBV28 to TRBJ2-7; D may match TRBD1 or TRBD2 (5 bases each). The germline V and J ends were trimmed by 4 bases and 1 base, with 17 bases remaining between them. This CDR3 comprises 16 residues. CDR1 and CDR2 (germline): MDHEN, SYDVKM. Here the CDR3 DNA reads TGTGCCAGCAGTTCCCTCGAGGGGCATAAATCCTACGAGCAGTACTTC. It is translated as CASSSLEGHKSYEQYF.

This rearrangement joins TRBV29-1 to TRBJ2-3, with D possibly matching TRBD1 (5 bases). The V end lost 4 bases, the J end lost 5 bases, and 16 bases lay between the germline ends. The CDR3 spans 14 residues. Germline CDR1 and CDR2: SQVTM and ANQGSEA. CDR3 DNA sequence: TGCAGCGTTGCTCGAAAGGGGCGAGGAGATACGCAGTATTTT. Protein product: CSVARKGRGDTQYF.

V usage is TRBV10-3 and J usage is TRBJ2-5; D is unresolved. The CDR3 has 14 residues. V lost 4 bases and J lost 4, with 13 bases in between. Germline assignment: CDR1 ENHRY and CDR2 SYGVKD. This chain's CDR3 is CAISGRGNPETQYF. The CDR3 DNA reads as TGTGCCATCAGTGGGAGAGGAAACCCAGAGACCCAGTACTTC.

This clonotype was recorded at least ten times. The V call is TRBV7-2, the J call TRBJ1-3, with 8 positions matching TRBD1. Germline V gives CDR1 SGHTA, CDR2 FQGNSA. V shed 4 bases, J shed 4 bases, and the junction held 3 bases outside the gene matches. This CDR3 comprises 14 residues. The CDR3 loop is CASSSRTGGNTIYF. Here the CDR3 DNA reads TGTGCCAGCAGCTCCAGGACAGGGGGAAACACCATATATTTT.

This clonotype was counted ten times or more. The chain carries TRBV7-8 and TRBJ2-7; 10 bases are a match to TRBD1. CDR1 and CDR2 from the germline V gene are SGHVS and FQNEAQ. The V gene end was trimmed by 8 bases and the J gene end by 5 bases; junction bases not matched to a gene: 15. CDR3 length: 16 amino acids. The CDR3 DNA reads as TGTGCCAGCGCATTCAGTCCCGGGACAGGGGTAGACGAGCAGTACTTC. The encoded protein is CASAFSPGTGVDEQYF.

V and J are TRBV11-2 and TRBJ2-1, with TRBD2 matching 8 bases. CDR3 length: 15 amino acids. Germline V gives CDR1 SGHAT, CDR2 FQNNGV. V lost 2 bases and J lost 10; bases outside the gene matches: 10. CDR3 DNA sequence: TGTGCCAGCAGCTTAAGAACGGGGGGGCCCCAGGAGCAGTTCTTC. It codes for CASSLRTGGPQEQFF. The whole variable domain, remainder taken from reference TRBV11-2 and TRBJ2-1, is EAGVAQSPRYKIIEKRQSVAFWCNPISGHATLYWYQQILGQGPKLLIQFQNNGVVDDSQLPKDRFSAERLKGVDSTLKIQPAKLEDSAVYLCASSLRTGGPQEQFFGPGTRLTVL.

V and J are TRBV11-2 and TRBJ2-2; the match to TRBD1 covers 7 bases. CDR1 is SGHAT and CDR2 is FQNNGV in the germline V gene. V was pared by 4 bases and J by 1 base, with 12 bases of the junction left unmatched. CDR3 length: 18 amino acids. The CDR3, as DNA: TGTGCCAGCAGCTCCCTGAGAACAGGGGCCCTGAACACCGGGGAGCTGTTTTTT. It codes for CASSSLRTGALNTGELFF. The full variable domain, its missing parts supplied by reference TRBV11-2 and TRBJ2-2, is EAGVAQSPRYKIIEKRQSVAFWCNPISGHATLYWYQQILGQGPKLLIQFQNNGVVDDSQLPKDRFSAERLKGVDSTLKIQPAKLEDSAVYLCASSSLRTGALNTGELFFGEGSRLTVL.

This clonotype has only a few counts. The chain has TRBV10-3 and TRBJ2-5, with a tentative D call TRBD1 (6 bases). The CDR3 consists of 16 residues. V lost 0 bases and J 3 bases, leaving 14 bases between the germline ends. Looked up from germline, CDR1 is ENHRY and CDR2 is SYGVKD. Here the CDR3 reads CAISESPRAGEETQYF. The CDR3 DNA reads as TGTGCCATCAGTGAGTCGCCCCGGGCAGGGGAAGAGACCCAGTACTTC.

The CDR3: CASSIRSTGGTDTQYF. CDR3 nucleotide sequence: TGTGCCAGTAGTATAAGGTCAACAGGGGGCACAGATACGCAGTATTTT. The chain carries TRBV19 and TRBJ2-3; TRBD1 matches at 7 bases. This CDR3 is 16 amino acids long. After removal of 2 bases from V and 1 base from J, the junction contained 6 bases not matched to a gene. The germline gives CDR1 LNHDA, CDR2 SQIVND (reference sequence).

This clonotype occurred a few times. The rearrangement uses TRBV28 and TRBJ1-2, with D possibly TRBD1 on 6 matching bases. The germline V and J ends were trimmed by 3 bases and 3 bases, with 20 bases remaining between them. The CDR3 contains 17 residues. Germline CDR1 is MDHEN and CDR2 is SYDVKM. In DNA, the CDR3 is TGTGCCAGCAGTTTTAGGGACACCCGAGTTTTTTACTATGGCTACACCTTC. It codes for CASSFRDTRVFYYGYTF.